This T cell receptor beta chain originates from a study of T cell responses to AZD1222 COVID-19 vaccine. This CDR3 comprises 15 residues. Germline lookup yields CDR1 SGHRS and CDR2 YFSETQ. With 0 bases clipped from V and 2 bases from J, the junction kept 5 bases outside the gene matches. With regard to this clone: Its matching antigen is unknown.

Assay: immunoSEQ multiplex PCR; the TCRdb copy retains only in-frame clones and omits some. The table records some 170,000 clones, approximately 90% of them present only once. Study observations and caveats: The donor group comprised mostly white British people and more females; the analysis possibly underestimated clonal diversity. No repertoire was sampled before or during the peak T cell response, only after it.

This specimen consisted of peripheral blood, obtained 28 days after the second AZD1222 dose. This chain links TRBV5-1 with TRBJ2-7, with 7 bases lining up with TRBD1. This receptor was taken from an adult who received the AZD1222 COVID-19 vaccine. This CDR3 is CASSLAGTAPYEQYF. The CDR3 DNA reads TGCGCCAGCAGCTTGGCCGGGACAGCGCCCTACGAGCAGTACTTC.